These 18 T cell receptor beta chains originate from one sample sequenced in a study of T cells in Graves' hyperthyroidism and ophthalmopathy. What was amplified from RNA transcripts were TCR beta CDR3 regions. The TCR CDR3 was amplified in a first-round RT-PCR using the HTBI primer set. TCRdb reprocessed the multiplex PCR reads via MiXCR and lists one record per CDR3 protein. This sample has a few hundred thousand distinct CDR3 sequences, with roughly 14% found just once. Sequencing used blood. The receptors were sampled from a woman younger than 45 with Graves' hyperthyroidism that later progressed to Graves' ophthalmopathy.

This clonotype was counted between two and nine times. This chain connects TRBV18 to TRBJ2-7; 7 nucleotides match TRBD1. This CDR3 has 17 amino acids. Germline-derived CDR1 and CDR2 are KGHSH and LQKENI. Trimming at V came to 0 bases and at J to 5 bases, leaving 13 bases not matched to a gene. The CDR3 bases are TGTGCCAGCTCACCACCGGACCTGACAGGGTTGGTAGACGAGCAGTACTTC. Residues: CASSPPDLTGLVDEQYF.

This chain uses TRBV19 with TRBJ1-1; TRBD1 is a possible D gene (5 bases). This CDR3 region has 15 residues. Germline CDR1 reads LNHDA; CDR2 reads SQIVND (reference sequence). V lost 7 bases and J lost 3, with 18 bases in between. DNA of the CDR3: TGTGCCAGTACCGAGCCGGGACGGTACTACACTGAAGCTTTCTTT. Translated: CASTEPGRYYTEAFF.

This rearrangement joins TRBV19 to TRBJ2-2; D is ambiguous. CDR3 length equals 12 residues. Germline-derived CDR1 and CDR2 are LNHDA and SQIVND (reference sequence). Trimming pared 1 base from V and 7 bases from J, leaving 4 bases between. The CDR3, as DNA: TGTGCCAGTAGTATAGGGGGCGGGGAGCTGTTTTTT. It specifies CASSIGGGELFF.

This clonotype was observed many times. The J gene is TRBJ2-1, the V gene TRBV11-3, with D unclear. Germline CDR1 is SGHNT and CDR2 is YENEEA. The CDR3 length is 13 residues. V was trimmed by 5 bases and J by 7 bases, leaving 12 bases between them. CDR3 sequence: CASSLMRWNEQFF. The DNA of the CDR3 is TGTGCCAGCAGCCTCATGCGTTGGAATGAGCAGTTCTTC.

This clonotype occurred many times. The CDR3 DNA is TGTGCCAGCAGTTTTATTGGACAGGATAATTCACCCCTCCACTTT. Translating it yields CASSFIGQDNSPLHF. The gene calls are TRBV28 and TRBJ1-6; 7 bases align to TRBD1. CDR1 MDHEN and CDR2 SYDVKM come from the germline V gene. V lost 3 bases to trimming and J lost 5 bases; unmatched junction nucleotides: 4. The CDR3 contains 15 residues.

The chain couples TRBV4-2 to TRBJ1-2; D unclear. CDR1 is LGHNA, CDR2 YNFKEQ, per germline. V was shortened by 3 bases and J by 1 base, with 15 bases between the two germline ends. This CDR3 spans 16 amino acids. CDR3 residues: CASSQSDREINYGYTF. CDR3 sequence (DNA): TGTGCCAGCAGCCAGAGTGATCGAGAAATTAACTATGGCTACACCTTC.

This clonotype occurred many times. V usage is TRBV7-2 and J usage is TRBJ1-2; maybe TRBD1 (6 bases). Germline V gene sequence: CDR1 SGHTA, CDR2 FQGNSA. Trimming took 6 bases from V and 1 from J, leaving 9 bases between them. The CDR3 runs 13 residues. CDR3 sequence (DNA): TGTGCCAGCAGATCGGACAGTAACTATGGCTACACCTTC. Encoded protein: CASRSDSNYGYTF.

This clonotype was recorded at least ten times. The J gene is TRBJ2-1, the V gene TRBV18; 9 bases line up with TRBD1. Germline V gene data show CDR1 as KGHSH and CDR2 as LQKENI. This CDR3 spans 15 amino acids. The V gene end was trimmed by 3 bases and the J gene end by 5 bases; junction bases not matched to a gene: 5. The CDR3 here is CASSPGQGYNNEQFF. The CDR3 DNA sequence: TGTGCCAGCTCACCGGGACAGGGCTACAACAATGAGCAGTTCTTC.

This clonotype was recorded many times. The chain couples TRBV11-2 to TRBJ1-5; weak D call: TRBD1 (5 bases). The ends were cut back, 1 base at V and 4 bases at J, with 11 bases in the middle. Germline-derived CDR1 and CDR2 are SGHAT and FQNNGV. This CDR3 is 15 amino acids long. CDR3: CASSLGPEGNQPQHF. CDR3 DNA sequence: TGTGCCAGCAGCTTAGGACCAGAGGGGAATCAGCCCCAGCATTTT.

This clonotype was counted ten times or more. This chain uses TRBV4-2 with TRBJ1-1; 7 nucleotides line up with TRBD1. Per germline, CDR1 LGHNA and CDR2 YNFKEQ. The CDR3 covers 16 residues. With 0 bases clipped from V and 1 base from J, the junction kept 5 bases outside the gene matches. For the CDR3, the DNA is TGTGCCAGCAGCCAAGAGATAGGGACAGCGAACACTGAAGCTTTCTTT. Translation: CASSQEIGTANTEAFF.

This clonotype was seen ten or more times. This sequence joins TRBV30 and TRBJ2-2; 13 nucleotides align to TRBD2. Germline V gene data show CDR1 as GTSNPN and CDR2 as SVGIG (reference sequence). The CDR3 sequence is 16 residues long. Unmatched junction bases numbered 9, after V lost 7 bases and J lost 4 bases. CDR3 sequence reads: CASSGTSGTSTGELFF. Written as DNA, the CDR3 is TGTGCCTCATCCGGGACTAGCGGGACTTCCACCGGGGAGCTGTTTTTT.

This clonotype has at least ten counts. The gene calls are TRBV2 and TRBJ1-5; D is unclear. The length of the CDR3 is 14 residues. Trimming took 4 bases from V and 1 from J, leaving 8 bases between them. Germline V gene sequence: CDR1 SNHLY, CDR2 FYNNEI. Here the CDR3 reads CASSVPGSNQPQHF. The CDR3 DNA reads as TGTGCCAGCAGTGTGCCCGGCAGCAATCAGCCCCAGCATTTT.

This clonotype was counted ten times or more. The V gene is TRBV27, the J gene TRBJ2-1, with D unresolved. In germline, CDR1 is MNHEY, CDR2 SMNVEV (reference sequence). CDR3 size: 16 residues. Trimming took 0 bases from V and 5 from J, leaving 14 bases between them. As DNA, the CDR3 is TGTGCCAGCAGTTTATCTCGACAAGTAAAAAACAATGAGCAGTTCTTC. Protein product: CASSLSRQVKNNEQFF.

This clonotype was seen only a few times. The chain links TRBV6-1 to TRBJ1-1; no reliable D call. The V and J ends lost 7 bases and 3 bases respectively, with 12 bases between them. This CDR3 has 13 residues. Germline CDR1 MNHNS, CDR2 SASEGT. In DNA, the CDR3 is TGTGCCAGCACTCGAGCTGAGGACACTGAAGCTTTCTTT. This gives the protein CASTRAEDTEAFF.

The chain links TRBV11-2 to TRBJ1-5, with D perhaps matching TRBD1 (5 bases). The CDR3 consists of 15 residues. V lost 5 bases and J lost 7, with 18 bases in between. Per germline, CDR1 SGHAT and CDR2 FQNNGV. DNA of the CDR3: TGTGCCAGCAGCCAAGAAACCAGGGAAGGACAGCCCCAGCATTTT. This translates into CASSQETREGQPQHF.

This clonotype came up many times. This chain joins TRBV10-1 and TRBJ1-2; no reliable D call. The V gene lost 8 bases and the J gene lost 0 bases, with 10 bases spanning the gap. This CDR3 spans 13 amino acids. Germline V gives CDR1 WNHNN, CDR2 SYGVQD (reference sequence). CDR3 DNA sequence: TGCGCCAGCGGCCCAAACGCTAACTATGGCTACACCTTC. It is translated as CASGPNANYGYTF.

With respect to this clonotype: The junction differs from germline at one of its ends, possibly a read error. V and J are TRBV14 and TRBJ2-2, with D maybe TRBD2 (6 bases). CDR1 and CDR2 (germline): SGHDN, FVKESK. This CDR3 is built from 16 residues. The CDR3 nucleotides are TGTGCCAGCAGCCCCTACAATGGCCCCGACACCGGGGGGCTGTTTTTT. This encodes CASSPYNGPDTGGLFF. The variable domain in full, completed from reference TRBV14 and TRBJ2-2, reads EAGVTQFPSHSVIEKGQTVTLRCDPISGHDNLYWYRRVMGKEIKFLLHFVKESKQDESGMPNNRFLAERTGGTYSTLKVQPAELEDSGVYFCASSPYNGPDTGGLFFGEGSRLTVL.

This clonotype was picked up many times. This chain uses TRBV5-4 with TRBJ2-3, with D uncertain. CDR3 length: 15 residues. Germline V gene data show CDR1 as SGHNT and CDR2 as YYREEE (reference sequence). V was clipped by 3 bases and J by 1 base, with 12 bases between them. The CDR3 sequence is CASSYKVVGTDTQYF. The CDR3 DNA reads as TGTGCCAGCAGCTATAAGGTGGTTGGCACAGATACGCAGTATTTT.